The 20 T cell receptor beta chains presented below share a single source sample, sequenced in a study of T and B cells in COVID-19 patients. TRB was amplified from about 250-500 ng of blood genomic DNA. TRB rearrangements were amplified by multiplex PCR with BIOMED2 TRB-A/B primers. From the multiplex PCR reads, TCRdb called clonotypes with MiXCR, one entry per CDR3 protein. Among approximately 17,000 distinct CDR3 sequences listed, under 30% were seen once. Sample: blood. These receptors were taken from a human donor who had recovered from COVID-19.

Concerning this clonotype itself: A much larger clonotype is one base distant, so this may be a read error. This rearrangement joins TRBV5-6 to TRBJ2-7; D gene ambiguous. CDR1 and CDR2 (germline): SGHDT, YYEEEE. The CDR3 is 14 residues long. Trimming stripped 3 bases from V and 1 base from J, with 11 bases between. In nucleotides, the CDR3 is TGTGCCAGCAGCTGGATAGGGCCATCCTACGAGCAGTACTTC. Translation gives CASSWIGPSYEQYF.

Points on this clonotype: Just one base apart from a much larger clone, this may be a read error. This CDR3 reads CASPQRQGGYNEQFF. CDR3 sequence (DNA): TGTGCCAGCCCACAGAGACAAGGTGGCTACAATGAGCAGTTCTTC. This chain uses TRBV18 with TRBJ2-1; D is unresolved. Trimming removed 8 bases at V and 3 bases at J, with 17 bases between. CDR1 and CDR2 from the germline V gene are KGHSH and LQKENI. The CDR3 runs to 15 residues.

This clonotype was counted ten times or more. The CDR3 bases are TGTGCCAGTATCTCCCGGCAGGCCCCGGCGGGGCCCCAGCATTTT. It encodes CASISRQAPAGPQHF. The V gene is TRBV19, the J gene TRBJ1-5, with D unclear. From germline, CDR1 is LNHDA and CDR2 SQIVND (reference sequence). The CDR3 extends over 15 amino acids. V lost 7 bases and J lost 9, with 22 bases in between.

The rearrangement uses TRBV20-1 and TRBJ2-5; 10 bases map to TRBD1. This CDR3 has 16 amino acids. The germline V gene has CDR1 DFQATT and CDR2 SNEGSKA (reference sequence). Trimming took 6 bases from V and 4 from J; bases not matched to a gene: 14. CDR3 DNA sequence: TGCAGTGCCAATAGACACGGGACAGGGGATGGAGAGACCCAGTACTTC. Amino acid sequence: CSANRHGTGDGETQYF.

This clonotype was recorded a few times. The chain couples TRBV19 to TRBJ1-3; D uncertain. Germline CDR1 LNHDA, CDR2 SQIVND (reference sequence). This CDR3 comprises 17 residues. V was cut by 0 bases and J by 3 bases, with 15 bases left in between. The CDR3 region has the DNA TGTGCCAGTAGTATAGACAGAAGGTACACCGGTGGAAACACCATATATTTT. This sequence encodes CASSIDRRYTGGNTIYF.

This clonotype has only a few counts. The chain combines TRBV5-1 with TRBJ2-1; D uncertain. The V end was cut by 0 bases, the J end by 0 bases, with 7 bases between. Per the germline V gene, CDR1 is SGHRS and CDR2 is YFSETQ. The length of the CDR3 is 15 residues. As DNA, the CDR3 is TGCGCCAGCAGCTTGGGGGGAAGCTCCTACAATGAGCAGTTCTTC. This gives the protein CASSLGGSSYNEQFF.

In regard to this clonotype: With a much larger clone just one base away, this may be a read error. This rearrangement joins TRBV6-2 or TRBV6-3 to TRBJ2-5; D uncertain. The CDR3 extends over 12 amino acids. Germline V CDR1 and CDR2: MNHEY, SVGEGT. CDR3 in DNA: TGTGCCAGCAGTTACTCCCGAGAGACCAAGTACTTC. Its protein product is CASSYSRETKYF.

This clonotype is medium-sized by share. The CDR3 region is CSVGQSNTGELFF. In DNA form, the CDR3 reads TGCAGCGTGGGACAGTCGAACACCGGGGAGCTGTTTTTT. The rearrangement links TRBV29-1 to TRBJ2-2; 7 bases map to TRBD1. The V and J ends lost 6 bases and 0 bases, in that order; junction bases with no gene match: 1. Per germline, CDR1 SQVTM and CDR2 ANQGSEA. The CDR3 runs 13 residues.

V and J are TRBV29-1 and TRBJ2-5; TRBD1 or TRBD2 may be the D gene (5 bases each). CDR1 is SQVTM, CDR2 ANQGSEA, per germline. Trimming cost V 7 bases and J 5 bases, with 11 bases left between them. This CDR3 is 11 amino acids long. The CDR3 DNA reads as TGCAGCGCCGGGTGGGGGGAGACCCAGTACTTC. Protein: CSAGWGETQYF.

This clonotype has more than one count but fewer than ten. The chain couples TRBV6-6 to TRBJ1-5; D not certain. The CDR3 has 14 amino acids. V lost 0 bases and J 5 bases, leaving 8 bases between the germline ends. Germline V gene data show CDR1 as MNHNY and CDR2 as SVGAGI (reference sequence). Here the CDR3 reads CASSYSDTDQPQHF. The CDR3 DNA reads TGTGCCAGCAGTTACTCCGACACGGATCAGCCCCAGCATTTT.

The V call is TRBV19, the J call TRBJ2-1; 11 bases agree with TRBD2. Germline loops: CDR1 LNHDA, CDR2 SQIVND (reference sequence). The junction had 13 bases not matched to a gene; V was cut back by 2 bases and J by 7 bases. The CDR3 runs 18 residues. The CDR3 here is CASSILAGGQIVANEQFF. CDR3 nucleotide sequence: TGTGCCAGTAGTATACTAGCGGGGGGCCAGATCGTCGCTAATGAGCAGTTCTTC.

This clonotype is medium-sized. This sequence joins TRBV19 and TRBJ2-3, with D possibly being TRBD1 (6 bases). V was pared by 9 bases and J by 4 bases, with 17 bases between. CDR1 is LNHDA and CDR2 is SQIVND in the germline V gene (reference sequence). The CDR3 has 14 residues. CDR3 loop: CASRPGWGPDTQYF. CDR3 sequence (DNA): TGTGCCAGCCGCCCGGGGTGGGGGCCAGATACGCAGTATTTT.

The chain is built from TRBV7-4 and TRBJ2-1; 9 positions agree with TRBD1. Germline CDR1 SGHVT, CDR2 SQSDAQ. V shed 5 bases and J 3 bases; nucleotides not matched to a gene: 5. This CDR3 has 15 residues. In DNA, the CDR3 is TGTGCCAGCAGCCCCGGGACAGGGAACTACAATGAGCAGTTCTTC. The encoded protein is CASSPGTGNYNEQFF.

The chain combines TRBV7-6 with TRBJ1-2; the D gene is possibly TRBD1 (5 bases). The germline V gene has CDR1 SGHVS and CDR2 FNYEAQ. The V gene lost 8 bases and the J gene lost 4 bases, with 8 bases spanning the gap. The CDR3 covers 11 residues. CDR3 in amino acids: CASGASYGYTF. As DNA, the CDR3 is TGTGCCAGCGGGGCCAGCTATGGCTACACCTTC.

This clonotype is deemed medium-sized. The chain joins TRBV19 to TRBJ2-5, with 8 nucleotides matching TRBD1. This CDR3 comprises 14 residues. Germline V CDR1 and CDR2: LNHDA, SQIVND (reference sequence). J gave up 3 bases and V 4 bases, and 4 bases lay outside the gene matches. This CDR3 is CASSTLDREETQYF. The CDR3 region has the DNA TGTGCCAGTAGTACCTTGGACAGGGAAGAGACCCAGTACTTC.

This chain links TRBV6-2 or TRBV6-3 with TRBJ2-3; 7 positions agree with TRBD1. In germline, CDR1 is MNHEY, CDR2 SVGEGT. V lost 2 bases and J lost 4; bases outside the gene matches: 3. The CDR3 spans 14 residues. CDR3 in amino acids: CASSYGQGADTQYF. DNA of the CDR3: TGTGCCAGCAGTTACGGGCAGGGGGCAGATACGCAGTATTTT.

This clonotype was picked up one time. The chain carries TRBV20-1 and TRBJ2-1; TRBD1 or TRBD2 may be the D gene (6 bases each). CDR1 is DFQATT and CDR2 is SNEGSKA in the germline V gene (reference sequence). The V end lost 0 bases, the J end lost 8 bases, and 23 bases lay between the germline ends. The CDR3 is made up of 17 amino acids. Here the CDR3 reads CSARDGARGGLYDEQFF. The CDR3 nucleotides read TGCAGTGCTAGAGATGGTGCCAGAGGGGGGCTATATGATGAGCAGTTCTTC.

This clonotype was detected ten times or more. V is TRBV5-4 and J is TRBJ2-3; 9 bases agree with TRBD2. From germline, CDR1 is SGHNT and CDR2 YYREEE (reference sequence). CDR3 length: 15 residues. The J segment lost 4 bases and the V segment lost 3 bases, leaving 6 bases of the junction unmatched. The CDR3 DNA reads TGTGCCAGCAGCTACTATAGCGGGGGACCAGATACGCAGTATTTT. Amino acid sequence: CASSYYSGGPDTQYF.

CDR3 loop: CASRGTGTGAVEQYF. CDR3 DNA: TGTGCCAGCAGGGGAACCGGGACAGGGGCGGTCGAGCAGTACTTC. V and J are TRBV6-2 or TRBV6-3 and TRBJ2-7; 10 bases line up with TRBD1. The CDR3 runs 15 residues. Germline trimming cut 6 bases from V and 6 bases from J; bases unmatched to any gene: 11. Germline CDR1 reads MNHEY; CDR2 reads SVGEGT.

The rearrangement links TRBV18 to TRBJ1-4; D is unresolved. Trimming removed 3 bases at V and 5 bases at J, with 22 bases between. CDR1 and CDR2 (germline): KGHSH, LQKENI. The CDR3 totals 18 residues. CDR3 sequence (DNA): TGTGCCAGCTCACCCAAAGATTCTTCCTCTCTTTCAAATGAAAAACTGTTTTTT. Encoded protein: CASSPKDSSSLSNEKLFF.